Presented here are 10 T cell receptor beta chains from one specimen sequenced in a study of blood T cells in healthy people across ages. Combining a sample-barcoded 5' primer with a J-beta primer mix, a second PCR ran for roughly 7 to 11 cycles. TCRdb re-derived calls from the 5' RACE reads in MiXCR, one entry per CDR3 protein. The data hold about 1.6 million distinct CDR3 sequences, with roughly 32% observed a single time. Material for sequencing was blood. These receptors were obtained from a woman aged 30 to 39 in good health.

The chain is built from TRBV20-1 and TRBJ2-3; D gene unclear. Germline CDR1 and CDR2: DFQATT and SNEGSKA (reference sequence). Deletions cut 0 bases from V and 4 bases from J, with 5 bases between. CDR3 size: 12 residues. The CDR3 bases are TGCAGTGCTAGAGATATAGCAGATACGCAGTATTTT. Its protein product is CSARDIADTQYF.

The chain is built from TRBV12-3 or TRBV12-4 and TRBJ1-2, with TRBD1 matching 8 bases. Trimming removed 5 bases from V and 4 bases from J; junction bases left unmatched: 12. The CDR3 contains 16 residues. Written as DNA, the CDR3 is TGTGCCAGCAGTCTTAGCCTCGGACAGGGACCCTATGGCTACACCTTC. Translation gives CASSLSLGQGPYGYTF.

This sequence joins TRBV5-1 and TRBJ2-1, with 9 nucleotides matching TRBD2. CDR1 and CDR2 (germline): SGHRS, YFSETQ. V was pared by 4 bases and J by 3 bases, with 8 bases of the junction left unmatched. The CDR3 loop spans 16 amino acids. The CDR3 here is CASSPVALAGYNEQFF. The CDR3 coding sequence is TGCGCCAGCAGCCCGGTGGCACTAGCGGGCTACAATGAGCAGTTCTTC.

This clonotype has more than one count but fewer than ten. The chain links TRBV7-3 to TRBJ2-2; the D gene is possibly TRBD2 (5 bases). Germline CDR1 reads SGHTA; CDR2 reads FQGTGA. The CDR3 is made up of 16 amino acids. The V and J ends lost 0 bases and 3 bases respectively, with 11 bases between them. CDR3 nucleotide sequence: TGTGCCAGCAGCTTAACGGAGGTTCGGGACACCGGGGAGCTGTTTTTT. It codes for CASSLTEVRDTGELFF.

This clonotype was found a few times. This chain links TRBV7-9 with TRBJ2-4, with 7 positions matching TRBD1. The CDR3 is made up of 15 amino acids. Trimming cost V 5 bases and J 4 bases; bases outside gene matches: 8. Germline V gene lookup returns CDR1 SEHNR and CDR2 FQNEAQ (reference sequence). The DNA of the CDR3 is TGTGCCAGCAGCCCAACCGGGACAGTGAAAAACATTCAGTACTTC. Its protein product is CASSPTGTVKNIQYF.

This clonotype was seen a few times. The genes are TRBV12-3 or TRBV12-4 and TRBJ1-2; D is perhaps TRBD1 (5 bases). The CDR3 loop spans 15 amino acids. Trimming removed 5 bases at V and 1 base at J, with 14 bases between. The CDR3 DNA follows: TGTGCCAGCAGTGACGCTGGGGGATTTAACTATGGCTACACCTTC. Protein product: CASSDAGGFNYGYTF.

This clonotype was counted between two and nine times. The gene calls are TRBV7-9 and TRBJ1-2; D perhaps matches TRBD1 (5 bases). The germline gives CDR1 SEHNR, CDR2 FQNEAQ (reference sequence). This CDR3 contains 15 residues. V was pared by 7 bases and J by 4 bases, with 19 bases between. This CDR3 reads CASTPRGRDPYGYTF. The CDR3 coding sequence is TGTGCCAGCACCCCACGGGGACGGGATCCCTATGGCTACACCTTC.

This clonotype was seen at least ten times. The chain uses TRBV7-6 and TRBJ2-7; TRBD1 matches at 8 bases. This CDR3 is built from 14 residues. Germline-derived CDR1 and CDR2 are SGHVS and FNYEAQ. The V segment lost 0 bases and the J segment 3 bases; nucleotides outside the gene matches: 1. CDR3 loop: CASSLAGQVYEQYF. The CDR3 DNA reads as TGTGCCAGCAGCTTAGCGGGACAGGTCTACGAGCAGTACTTC.

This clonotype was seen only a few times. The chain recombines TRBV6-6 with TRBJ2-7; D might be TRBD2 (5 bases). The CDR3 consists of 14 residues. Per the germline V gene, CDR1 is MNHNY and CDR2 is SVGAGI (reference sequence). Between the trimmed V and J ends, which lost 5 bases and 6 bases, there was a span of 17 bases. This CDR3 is CASSLSELGSEQYF. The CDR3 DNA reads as TGTGCCAGCAGTCTCAGCGAACTAGGAAGCGAGCAGTACTTC.

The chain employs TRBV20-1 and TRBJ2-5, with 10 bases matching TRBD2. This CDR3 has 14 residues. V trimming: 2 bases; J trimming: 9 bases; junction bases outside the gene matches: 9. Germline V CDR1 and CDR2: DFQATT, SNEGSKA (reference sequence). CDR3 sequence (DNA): TGCAGTGCTAGAACTAGCGGGGACGGGGAGGCCCAGTACTTC. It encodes CSARTSGDGEAQYF.